This T cell receptor (beta chain) stems from a study of identical twins' blood T cells. The wider study: About six alpha and about 6 beta libraries together yielded about 50 million reads.

In regard to this clonotype: Its antigen is still unknown.

This CDR3 is 13 amino acids long. V lost 2 bases and J lost 7, with 9 bases in between. CDR1 and CDR2 (germline): MRHNA, SNTAGT. Sample barcodes were added at both library ends during cDNA synthesis. From the 5' RACE reads, TCRdb called clonotypes with MiXCR, one entry per CDR3 protein. This sample has 350,000 to 400,000 distinct CDR3 sequences; roughly 27% occur once, and the top ten carry 5.5% to 6.5%. Study results and caveats: Top TCRbeta clonotypes were shared more with twin than unrelated donors.

This sequence joins TRBV6-4 and TRBJ1-5; D not resolved. The sequence was collected from a woman aged 18-49 years in good health. Sequencing was done on a sample of PBMCs. In DNA, the CDR3 is TGTGCCAGCAGTGACGGACCTGGCCAGCCCCAGCATTTT. This sequence encodes CASSDGPGQPQHF.